The 3 T cell receptor beta chains given below trace back to one sample, sequenced in a study of CD8+ T cells in alopecia areata. cDNA reverse transcribed from extracted RNA served as the sequencing template. Assay: immunoSEQ multiplex PCR; the TCRdb copy retains only in-frame clones and omits some. The sample has tens of thousands of clones; around 62% are singletons. Sorting of the five patients' CD4+ cells gave CD25+CD127- cells as the output. Sequenced: CD4+ Tregs sorted from blood. These receptors came from a human donor with alopecia areata.

This chain uses TRBV27 with TRBJ2-1; 7 positions agree with TRBD1. V shed 6 bases, J shed 7 bases, and the junction held 9 bases outside the gene matches. CDR1 and CDR2 (germline): MNHEY, SMNVEV (reference sequence). The CDR3 is 14 amino acids. Written as DNA, the CDR3 is TGTGCCAGCAGCCGGGACAGACTTGGGAATGAGCAGTTCTTC. Protein sequence: CASSRDRLGNEQFF.

This sequence joins TRBV6-5 and TRBJ2-7, with 9 bases that match TRBD1. Germline V gene lookup returns CDR1 MNHEY and CDR2 SVGAGI. The J segment lost 4 bases and the V segment lost 4 bases, leaving 8 bases of the junction unmatched. The CDR3 is made up of 15 amino acids. The CDR3 sequence is CASSLTGTGIYEQYF. CDR3 bases: TGTGCCAGCAGTTTAACCGGGACAGGGATATACGAGCAGTACTTC.

DNA of the CDR3: TGTGCCAGCGGACGAGGAGTATTGAACACTGAAGCTTTCTTT. Translated: CASGRGVLNTEAFF. The rearrangement joins TRBV7-9 to TRBJ1-1, with D hard to call. The CDR3 loop spans 14 amino acids. CDR1 is SEHNR and CDR2 is FQNEAQ in the germline V gene (reference sequence). Trimming removed 8 bases from V and 0 bases from J, with 13 bases in between.